The rows below give T cell receptor beta chains drawn from one sample of a study of cytomegalovirus exposure and HLA in healthy donors. TCRdb keeps only in-frame clones here, not all; method: immunoSEQ multiplex PCR. The data show roughly 190,000 clones, approximately 80% seen once. Sequencing input: PBMCs. The receptors originated from a woman between 45 and 60 years old in good health and CMV-seropositive. Each CDR3 is given with its conserved first and last residue. The D gene is left open where the match is weak. Rows may omit the clone size; those that give it use once, few, many or a size class.

j_call v_call clone_size d_call cdr3_length cdr3_nt cdr3_aa
TRBJ1-5 TRBV5-1 - TRBD1 15 TGCGCCAGCAGCTTGGGGGGACAGGGCGATCAGCCCCAGCATTTT CASSLGGQGDQPQHF
TRBJ1-6 TRBV28 - - 15 TGTGCCAGCAGCTCTCGCCAGGGTTCCCGTTCACCCCTCCACTTT CASSSRQGSRSPLHF
TRBJ1-4 TRBV25-1 - TRBD1 15 TGTGCCAGCAGTGAACTTGGGACAGGGTATGAAAAACTGTTTTTT CASSELGTGYEKLFF
TRBJ2-1 TRBV7-3 - TRBD2 15 TGTGCCAGCAGCTTAAGTGGGGGGGCCTACAATGAGCAGTTCTTC CASSLSGGAYNEQFF
TRBJ1-1 TRBV7-2 - TRBD1 14 TGTGCCAGCAGCTCGGACAGGGGAATCACTGAAGCTTTCTTT CASSSDRGITEAFF
TRBJ1-1 TRBV5-1 few - 12 TGCGCCAGCAGCCGGGGGGGAACTGAAGCTTTCTTT CASSRGGTEAFF
TRBJ2-7 TRBV6-6 - TRBD2 14 TGTGCCAGCAGCCCCGGGGGGACCTCCTACGAGCAGTACTTC CASSPGGTSYEQYF
TRBJ2-2 TRBV4-2 few - 14 TGTGCCACCCAGGGAGGCGGGGACACCGGGGAGCTGTTTTTT CATQGGGDTGELFF
TRBJ2-7 TRBV18 - - 15 TGTGCCAGCTCACCAGCAGGGGGGCGCAACGACGAGCAGTACTTC CASSPAGGRNDEQYF
TRBJ2-2 TRBV6-1 - TRBD1 15 TGTGCCAGCGCGCCGGGACAGGGGGGCACCGGGGAGCTGTTTTTT CASAPGQGGTGELFF
TRBJ1-1 TRBV9 - - 14 TGTGCCAGCAGCGTAAGCAACTTGAACACTGAAGCTTTCTTT CASSVSNLNTEAFF
TRBJ1-3 TRBV10-3 - TRBD1 14 TGTGCCATCAGTTTGGACAGGGGCGGAAACACCATATATTTT CAISLDRGGNTIYF
TRBJ2-2 TRBV9 - TRBD2 16 TGTGCCAGCAGCGCCGCTAGCGGGGGGCTCACCGGGGAGCTGTTTTTT CASSAASGGLTGELFF
TRBJ2-2 TRBV9 - TRBD1 18 TGTGCCAGCAGCCCGGCGGACAGGGAAGATCACAACACCGGGGAGCTGTTTTTT CASSPADREDHNTGELFF
TRBJ2-3 TRBV5-1 many - 15 TGCGCCAGCAGCTTGGCCCCAGGGGGCACAGATACGCAGTATTTT CASSLAPGGTDTQYF
TRBJ2-7 TRBV19 - TRBD1 14 TGTGCCAGTAGAGGGACAGGATCTACCTACGAGCAGTACTTC CASRGTGSTYEQYF
TRBJ2-5 TRBV27 - - 17 TGTGCCAGCAGTCCGAGGGGCCGGGGGAAGAGAGGTGAGACCCAGTACTTC CASSPRGRGKRGETQYF
TRBJ2-1 TRBV25-1 - TRBD2 16 TGTGCCAGCAGTGAATATGGGGGACTAGCGGGAGGGGAGCAGTTCTTC CASSEYGGLAGGEQFF
TRBJ1-5 TRBV28 - - 15 TGTGCCAGCAGTTTCGACAGTAATAGCAATCAGCCCCAGCATTTT CASSFDSNSNQPQHF
TRBJ2-5 TRBV18 - TRBD2 13 TGTGCCAGCTCACCACGGGAGGGAGAGACCCAGTACTTC CASSPREGETQYF
TRBJ2-3 TRBV11-2 once TRBD1 15 TGTGCCAGCAGCTTAAGAGGGACAGACACAGATACGCAGTATTTT CASSLRGTDTDTQYF
TRBJ1-3 TRBV18 - TRBD1 15 TGTGCCAGCTCACCGGGACAGGGGTATGGAAACACCATATATTTT CASSPGQGYGNTIYF
TRBJ2-1 TRBV10-3 - - 11 TGTGCCGTCGGGACCTACAATGAGCAGTTCTTC CAVGTYNEQFF
TRBJ2-1 TRBV6-6 - TRBD2 16 TGTGCCAGCAGTCCTAAAGCGGGGCCTACCTACAATGAGCAGTTCTTC CASSPKAGPTYNEQFF
TRBJ1-2 TRBV5-1 - - 14 TGCGCCAGCAGGCTGCAGGGGACTAACTATGGCTACACCTTC CASRLQGTNYGYTF